This entry is about one TCR beta chain. Germline V gives CDR1 SGHAT, CDR2 FQNNGV. V was clipped by 2 bases and J by 6 bases, with 7 bases between them. This CDR3 has 13 amino acids. This record comes from a study of blood T cell repertoires in COVID-19. Study summary: The origin of the acute and convalescent COVID-19 samples was the United States, Italy and Spain.

Original methodology: By means of reference gene primer amplification, nucleated cell counts were estimated. Assay: immunoSEQ multiplex PCR; the TCRdb copy retains only in-frame clones and omits some. Clonal size and the V and J genes are those of that table, whereas D and trimming came from the DNA. Among approximately 56,000 clones, roughly 89% were seen once, and the ten largest hold 7% to 9%. Sequenced sample: peripheral blood. This sequence was found in an elderly man with active or convalescent COVID-19. The rearrangement uses TRBV11-2 and TRBJ1-4, with D perhaps matching TRBD1 (5 bases). CDR3 in amino acids: CASSLRGHEKLFF. DNA for the CDR3: TGTGCCAGCAGCTTAAGGGGTCATGAAAAACTGTTTTTT.